These T cell receptor beta chains were read from a single sample in a study of blood T cell repertoires in COVID-19. TCRdb's table, derived via immunoSEQ multiplex PCR, lists solely in-frame clones and lacks some. This table has 150,000 to 200,000 clones, more than 60% appearing once. The sample taken for sequencing was peripheral blood. These receptors came from a man over 45 who had recovered from COVID-19. The CDR3 runs from the conserved cysteine through the conserved F or W. The D gene is left open where the match is weak. Not every row has a clone size; where given, it reads once, few, many or a size class.

>.|TRBV27|TRBJ1-5|.
TGTGCCAGCAGTTTATATGGCAGGTATAGCAATCAGCCCCAGCATTTT
CASSLYGRYSNQPQHF
>TRBD2|TRBV2|TRBJ2-7|.
TGTGCCTGCGGGTCTAGCGGCTATACCTACGAGCAGTACTTC
CACGSSGYTYEQYF
>.|TRBV18|TRBJ1-5|.
TGTGCCAGCTCACCAATGGGGGGGAGCAATCAGCCCCAGCATTTT
CASSPMGGSNQPQHF
>TRBD1|TRBV4-2|TRBJ2-2|.
TGTGCCAGCAGCCAGGAATCCGGGACAGGGGATGTAACCGGGGAGCTGTTTTTT
CASSQESGTGDVTGELFF
>.|TRBV28|TRBJ2-7|few
TGTGCCAGCAGCCCCGTGCGGCGCGAGCAGTACTTC
CASSPVRREQYF
>TRBD1|TRBV9|TRBJ1-1|.
TGTGCCAGCAGCCCGACAGGGGGCTGGAGCACTGAAGCTTTCTTT
CASSPTGGWSTEAFF
>.|TRBV7-2|TRBJ1-5|few
TGTGCCAGCAGCTTAGCGCCGGGCGGGAAAAGCAATCAGCCCCAGCATTTT
CASSLAPGGKSNQPQHF
>TRBD1|TRBV7-2|TRBJ1-2|.
TGTGCCATTACAGGGGGCGGCTACACCTTC
CAITGGGYTF
>TRBD1|TRBV5-1|TRBJ2-7|.
TGCGCCAGCAGCTCGGGACAGGGGCCCTACGAGCAGTACTTC
CASSSGQGPYEQYF
>.|TRBV7-9|TRBJ1-5|.
TGTGCCAGCAGCTTAGGTACAGGCCTGGGCACCCAGCATTTT
CASSLGTGLGTQHF
>.|TRBV7-9|TRBJ1-1|.
TGTGCCAGCCACGGACAACTGAACACTGAAGCTTTCTTT
CASHGQLNTEAFF
>.|TRBV4-1|TRBJ2-7|.
TGCGCCAGCAGCCAAGATTTTCCGGACTCCTTGATTGGGGAGCAGTACTTC
CASSQDFPDSLIGEQYF
>TRBD1|TRBV6-4|TRBJ2-1|.
TGTGCCAGCAGTGATGGGGACAGCAATGAGCAGTTCTTC
CASSDGDSNEQFF
>TRBD1|TRBV6-5|TRBJ1-3|.
TGTGCCAGCGAGGGACAGGGGGAGGACACCATATATTTT
CASEGQGEDTIYF
>TRBD1|TRBV5-1|TRBJ1-5|few
TGCGCCAGCAGCTTGAGAGGGGGCAGTGGCAATCAGCCCCAGCATTTT
CASSLRGGSGNQPQHF
>.|TRBV27|TRBJ2-7|many
TGTGCCAGCAGTCCCGGGGGACTCCCCTTGACCGAGCAGTACTTC
CASSPGGLPLTEQYF
>TRBD1|TRBV12-5|TRBJ2-6|.
TGTGCTAGTGGTAAAGACAGGGGCCCAACCTCTGGGGCCAACGTCCTGACTTTC
CASGKDRGPTSGANVLTF
>TRBD2|TRBV7-9|TRBJ2-5|.
TGTGCCAGCAGCTTAGGTTTAGCGGGACCTCAAGCCCAAGAGACCCAGTACTTC
CASSLGLAGPQAQETQYF
>.|TRBV30|TRBJ1-5|few
TGTGCCTGGAGCGCCACGACAGGCCTACCCCAGCATTTT
CAWSATTGLPQHF
>TRBD2|TRBV27|TRBJ2-3|.
TGTGCCAGCAGTTTAGTGACTAGCGGGTGGACAGATACGCAGTATTTT
CASSLVTSGWTDTQYF
>TRBD1|TRBV13|TRBJ1-4|.
TGTGCCAGCAGCTCGTACAGGGGAGATGAAAAACTGTTTTTT
CASSSYRGDEKLFF
>.|TRBV10-3|TRBJ1-1|.
TGTGCCATCAGTGACAGTTCTGAAGCTTTCTTT
CAISDSSEAFF
>TRBD1|TRBV19|TRBJ2-4|.
TGTGCCAGTAGCAAGGGACAGGGGTTATCCACAAGAAAGTACTTC
CASSKGQGLSTRKYF
>.|TRBV9|TRBJ1-6|.
TGTGCCAGCAGCGCGGTCAGCGATTCACCCCTCCACTTT
CASSAVSDSPLHF
>TRBD1|TRBV4-2|TRBJ1-2|.
TGTGCCAGCAGCCAAGAGGACAGGGGATTCGATGGCTACACCTTC
CASSQEDRGFDGYTF
>TRBD1|TRBV2|TRBJ2-2|.
TGTGCCAGCAGTGATCCCCCTTTACAGGGGACGAACACCGGGGAGCTGTTTTTT
CASSDPPLQGTNTGELFF
>.|TRBV20-1|TRBJ1-2|.
TGCATGGTAGAATTTGGCTATGGCTACACCTTC
CMVEFGYGYTF
>TRBD2|TRBV24-1|TRBJ2-3|few
TGTGCCACCAGTGATTTAGCTAGCGGGAATACAGATACGCAGTATTTT
CATSDLASGNTDTQYF
>TRBD2|TRBV5-1|TRBJ2-1|.
TGCGCCAGCAGCGAGGGACTAGCGGGGTACGTAAATGAGCAGTTCTTC
CASSEGLAGYVNEQFF
>.|TRBV7-8|TRBJ1-1|.
TGTGCCAGCAGCCCAGGGCAGGCGAACACTGAAGCTTTCTTT
CASSPGQANTEAFF
>TRBD1|TRBV18|TRBJ1-5|.
TGTGCCAGCTCACCTGGGACAGGGGGTATGGGGGGTCAGCCCCAGCATTTT
CASSPGTGGMGGQPQHF
>TRBD1|TRBV20-1|TRBJ2-1|.
TGCAGTGCTAGTAGGACAGGGGTCCACAATGAGCAGTTCTTC
CSASRTGVHNEQFF